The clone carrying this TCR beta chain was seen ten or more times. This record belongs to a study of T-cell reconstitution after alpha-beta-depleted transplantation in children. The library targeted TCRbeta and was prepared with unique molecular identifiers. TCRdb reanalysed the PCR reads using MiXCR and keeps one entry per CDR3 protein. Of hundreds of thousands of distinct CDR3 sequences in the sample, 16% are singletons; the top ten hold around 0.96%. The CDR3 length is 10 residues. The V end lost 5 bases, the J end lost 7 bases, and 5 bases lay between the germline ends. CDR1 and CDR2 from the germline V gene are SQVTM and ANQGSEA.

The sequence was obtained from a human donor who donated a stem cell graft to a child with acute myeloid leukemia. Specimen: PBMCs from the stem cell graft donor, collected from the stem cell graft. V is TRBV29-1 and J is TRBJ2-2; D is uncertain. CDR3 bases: TGCAGCGTTCTTCACGGGGAGCTGTTTTTT. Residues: CSVLHGELFF.